This entry lists 25 T cell receptor beta chains sequenced from one sample in a study of T cell repertoires in cytomegalovirus infection. No antigen has been assigned to these receptors. TCRdb re-called the reads through MiXCR, storing one row per CDR3 protein. The sample carries approximately 910,000 distinct CDR3 sequences, approximately 30% recorded once. This material consisted of cultured CD8+ T cells from PBMCs, taken from culture after CMV antigen stimulation. Every receptor here comes from a human donor in good health (CMV status not recorded). Some clones in this sample may be carry-over from other donors' samples.

The genes are TRBV4-1 and TRBJ2-3; possibly TRBD2 for D (5 bases). The CDR3 length is 14 residues. V was shortened by 3 bases and J by 6 bases, with 13 bases between the two germline ends. CDR1 is MGHRA, CDR2 YSYEKL, per germline. The CDR3 reads CASSQEEARDTQYF. The CDR3 DNA reads as TGCGCCAGCAGCCAGGAGGAAGCCCGGGATACGCAGTATTTT.

V gene TRBV9 combines with J gene TRBJ2-5; 10 bases are shared with TRBD2. CDR1 is SGDLS, CDR2 YYNGEE, per germline. The CDR3 runs 15 residues. After removal of 3 bases from V and 2 bases from J, the junction contained 4 bases not matched to a gene. In nucleotides, the CDR3 is TGTGCCAGCAGCGCGCGGACTAGCGGACAAGAGACCCAGTACTTC. Its protein is CASSARTSGQETQYF.

The chain couples TRBV2 to TRBJ2-3; 8 bases match TRBD2. CDR1 SNHLY and CDR2 FYNNEI come from the germline V gene. CDR3 length: 17 residues. Germline trimming cut 2 bases from V and 2 bases from J; bases unmatched to any gene: 9. This CDR3 reads CASSENGGEANTDTQYF. CDR3 bases: TGTGCCAGCAGTGAAAACGGGGGGGAGGCTAACACAGATACGCAGTATTTT.

The chain has TRBV4-3 and TRBJ2-1; D is unclear. Looked up from germline, CDR1 is LGHNA and CDR2 is YSLEER. There are 15 residues in the CDR3. The V and J ends lost 0 bases and 7 bases respectively, with 13 bases between them. The CDR3, as DNA: TGCGCCAGCAGCCAAGATCGCGGTAAGGCTAATGAGCAGTTCTTC. Its translation is CASSQDRGKANEQFF.

The chain is built from TRBV3-1 and TRBJ2-5, with a weak D call TRBD2 (6 bases). V was cut by 3 bases and J by 5 bases, with 16 bases left in between. The CDR3 sequence is 15 residues long. Germline V gene lookup returns CDR1 LGHDT and CDR2 YNNKEL (reference sequence). In DNA, the CDR3 is TGTGCCAGCAGCCAGGCGGGGCTTGACGGCGAGACCCAGTACTTC. It translates to CASSQAGLDGETQYF.

The chain is built from TRBV3-1 and TRBJ2-3, with 8 nucleotides matching TRBD2. The CDR3 totals 19 residues. With 4 bases clipped from V and 2 bases from J, the junction kept 17 bases outside the gene matches. In germline, CDR1 is LGHDT, CDR2 YNNKEL (reference sequence). CDR3 loop: CASSPGGSGETFYTDTQYF. The CDR3 DNA follows: TGTGCCAGCAGCCCCGGAGGTAGCGGGGAGACGTTTTACACAGATACGCAGTATTTT.

The chain has TRBV27 and TRBJ2-7; tentatively, D is TRBD1 or TRBD2 (5 bases each). Germline V gene sequence: CDR1 MNHEY, CDR2 SMNVEV (reference sequence). Trimming left V 5 bases short and J 3 bases short, with 11 bases between. The CDR3 loop spans 13 amino acids. The CDR3 spells CASSPGDGYEQYV. CDR3 sequence (DNA): TGTGCCAGCAGTCCCGGGGACGGCTACGAGCAGTACGTC.

This clonotype was counted a few times. This rearrangement joins TRBV19 to TRBJ1-5, with D unresolved. Per the germline V gene, CDR1 is LNHDA and CDR2 is SQIVND (reference sequence). The CDR3 extends over 14 amino acids. V dropped 4 bases and J dropped 2 bases, with 9 bases sitting between them. For the CDR3, the DNA is TGTGCCAGTAGTACAGCTTCCCGCAATCAGCCCCAGCATTTT. It encodes CASSTASRNQPQHF.

This clonotype has just one count. V and J are TRBV6-5 and TRBJ2-2; 9 bases are a match to TRBD2. Trimming cost V 0 bases and J 1 base; bases outside gene matches: 6. Germline CDR1 reads MNHEY; CDR2 reads SVGAGI. CDR3 length: 18 amino acids. Written as DNA, the CDR3 is TGTGCCAGCAGTTACTCGCCAGCGGGGGGCCGGAACACCGGGGAGCTGTTTTTT. Its protein product is CASSYSPAGGRNTGELFF.

The CDR3 DNA reads as TGTGCCAGCAGCCTGAGGGTAGACGGCCCCTACAATGAGCAGTTCTTC. Translation: CASSLRVDGPYNEQFF. The chain combines TRBV11-2 with TRBJ2-1; a possible D gene is TRBD2 (5 bases). Trimming pared 5 bases from V and 2 bases from J, leaving 16 bases between. This CDR3 comprises 16 residues. CDR1 is SGHAT, CDR2 FQNNGV, per germline.

This clonotype turned up a few times. V usage is TRBV4-1 and J usage is TRBJ2-3; D could derive from TRBD1 or TRBD2 (6 bases each). Germline V gives CDR1 MGHRA, CDR2 YSYEKL. The V gene lost 0 bases and the J gene lost 1 base, with 11 bases spanning the gap. This CDR3 spans 16 amino acids. CDR3 region: CASSQDPGARTDTQYF. The CDR3 region has the DNA TGCGCCAGCAGCCAAGATCCGGGGGCCCGCACAGATACGCAGTATTTT.

This chain uses TRBV27 with TRBJ2-2; TRBD1 is a possible D gene (6 bases). Trimming removed 0 bases from V and 1 base from J, with 12 bases in between. Germline loops: CDR1 MNHEY, CDR2 SMNVEV (reference sequence). The CDR3 is 17 amino acids. The CDR3 sequence is CASSLSTGTWNTGELFF. The CDR3 region has the DNA TGTGCCAGCAGTTTATCAACAGGGACATGGAACACCGGGGAGCTGTTTTTT.

This clonotype was counted between two and nine times. The chain combines TRBV6-5 with TRBJ1-1; maybe TRBD1 (6 bases). The length of the CDR3 is 13 residues. Trimming shortened V by 5 bases and J by 6 bases, and 13 bases separated the two germline ends. The V gene's germline CDR1 is MNHEY and CDR2 SVGAGI. The CDR3 DNA is TGTGCCAGCAGTGGTTCGACAGGCGCTGAAGCTTTCTTT. Translation gives CASSGSTGAEAFF.

The gene calls are TRBV12-3 or TRBV12-4 and TRBJ2-1, with 9 nucleotides matching TRBD2. CDR3 length equals 16 residues. After removal of 5 bases from V and 3 bases from J, the junction contained 8 bases not matched to a gene. CDR3 DNA sequence: TGTGCCAGCAGTCCTGAGGGTAGCGGGGGCTACAATGAGCAGTTCTTC. It encodes CASSPEGSGGYNEQFF.

The chain has TRBV7-6 and TRBJ2-2, with 8 bases identical to TRBD2. The CDR3 is made up of 15 amino acids. Unmatched junction bases numbered 6, after V lost 5 bases and J lost 4 bases. The germline V gene has CDR1 SGHVS and CDR2 FNYEAQ. CDR3 sequence: CASSPGGPSTGELFF. CDR3 DNA: TGTGCCAGCAGCCCGGGGGGGCCGTCCACCGGGGAGCTGTTTTTT.

This clonotype was counted a few times. Here the CDR3 DNA reads TGTGCCAGCAGTTTAGTGTTGCGGGGGACCTACGAGCAGTACTTC. It is translated as CASSLVLRGTYEQYF. This rearrangement joins TRBV12-3 or TRBV12-4 to TRBJ2-7, with 7 bases fitting TRBD2. V shed 1 base, J shed 2 bases, and the junction held 5 bases outside the gene matches. The CDR3 runs 15 residues.

This clonotype was detected a few times. This sequence joins TRBV12-5 and TRBJ2-1; 7 positions agree with TRBD2. With V trimmed by 0 bases and J by 14 bases, 7 bases remained unmatched. The CDR3 sequence is 13 residues long. Germline lookup yields CDR1 LGHNT and CDR2 FRNRAP. Written as DNA, the CDR3 is TGTGCTAGTGGTTTGGTACAAAGACTAGCAGAGTTCTTC. Its translation is CASGLVQRLAEFF.

This clonotype was picked up a small number of times. V usage is TRBV7-9 and J usage is TRBJ2-5; TRBD1 matches at 7 bases. Trimming removed 5 bases from V and 1 base from J; junction bases left unmatched: 10. The CDR3 extends over 16 amino acids. Germline CDR1 and CDR2: SEHNR and FQNEAQ (reference sequence). CDR3 DNA: TGTGCCAGCAGCCGGGGACAGCTACCGACCCAAGAGACCCAGTACTTC. Translation: CASSRGQLPTQETQYF.

This clonotype was recorded at least ten times. The CDR3 sequence is CASGGTTTGELFF. The DNA for the CDR3 is TGTGCCAGCGGGGGGACGACAACCGGGGAGCTGTTTTTT. J is TRBJ2-2 and V is TRBV7-2, with a possible D match to TRBD2 (6 bases). V was cut by 8 bases and J by 5 bases, with 12 bases left in between. The CDR3 extends over 13 amino acids. The germline V gene has CDR1 SGHTA and CDR2 FQGNSA.

The CDR3 protein is CSVEDPGLFQETQYF. The CDR3 coding sequence is TGCAGCGTTGAAGATCCCGGACTATTTCAAGAGACCCAGTACTTC. The V and J genes are TRBV29-1 and TRBJ2-5; perhaps TRBD2 as D (6 bases). The CDR3 runs 15 residues. Per the germline V gene, CDR1 is SQVTM and CDR2 is ANQGSEA. Trimming stripped 0 bases from V and 2 bases from J, with 13 bases between. Looking up the rest from reference TRBV29-1 and TRBJ2-5 gives the full variable domain: SAVISQKPSRDICQRGTSLTIQCQVDSQVTMMFWYRQQPGQSLTLIATANQGSEATYESGFVIDKFPISRPNLTFSTLTVSNMSPEDSSIYLCSVEDPGLFQETQYFGPGTRLLVL.

This clonotype appeared a few times. This chain connects TRBV19 to TRBJ2-2, with D hard to call. The germline V and J ends were trimmed by 8 bases and 3 bases, with 10 bases remaining between them. The CDR3 runs to 13 residues. CDR1 is LNHDA, CDR2 SQIVND, per germline (reference sequence). The DNA of the CDR3 is TGTGCCAGTCGGATAGAGGACACCGGGGAGCTGTTTTTT. Its translation: CASRIEDTGELFF.

In DNA form, the CDR3 reads TGTGCCAGCAAAGAATACCCCGACGAAGAGACCCAGTACTTC. This gives the protein CASKEYPDEETQYF. V usage is TRBV2 and J usage is TRBJ2-5; no clear D. The CDR3 length is 14 residues. The germline V gene has CDR1 SNHLY and CDR2 FYNNEI. V lost 7 bases to trimming and J lost 3 bases, with 15 bases between them. The complete variable domain, with remaining parts taken from reference TRBV2 and TRBJ2-5, reads EPEVTQTPSHQVTQMGQEVILRCVPISNHLYFYWYRQILGQKVEFLVSFYNNEISEKSEIFDDQFSVERPDGSNFTLKIRSTKLEDSAMYFCASKEYPDEETQYFGPGTRLLVL.

This chain joins TRBV7-9 and TRBJ1-5, with 7 bases that match TRBD1. The CDR3 sequence is 14 residues long. The trim removed 5 bases at V and 5 bases at J, leaving 6 bases unmatched. Germline V lookup: CDR1 SEHNR, CDR2 FQNEAQ (reference sequence). CDR3: CASSRQGGDQPQHF. The CDR3 DNA sequence: TGTGCCAGCAGCCGACAGGGTGGGGATCAGCCCCAGCATTTT.

This clonotype has just a few counts. The J gene is TRBJ2-5, the V gene TRBV27, with D perhaps being TRBD1 or TRBD2 (5 bases each). Germline lookup yields CDR1 MNHEY and CDR2 SMNVEV (reference sequence). Trimming stripped 4 bases from V and 5 bases from J, with 17 bases between. The CDR3 runs 15 residues. CDR3 in DNA: TGTGCCAGCAGTTCCGGGACGCATGCCACGGAGACCCAGTACTTC. Its translation is CASSSGTHATETQYF.

On this clonotype: A read error may explain this, as a much larger clone is one base away. J is TRBJ2-7 and V is TRBV7-8, with D possibly matching TRBD2 (5 bases). The CDR3 extends over 15 amino acids. V was pared by 1 base and J by 0 bases, with 10 bases between. The V gene's germline CDR1 is SGHVS and CDR2 FQNEAQ. The CDR3 region has the DNA TGTGCCAGCAGCTTAGGAGGGATGGGCTCCTACGAGCAGTACTTC. Translated: CASSLGGMGSYEQYF.